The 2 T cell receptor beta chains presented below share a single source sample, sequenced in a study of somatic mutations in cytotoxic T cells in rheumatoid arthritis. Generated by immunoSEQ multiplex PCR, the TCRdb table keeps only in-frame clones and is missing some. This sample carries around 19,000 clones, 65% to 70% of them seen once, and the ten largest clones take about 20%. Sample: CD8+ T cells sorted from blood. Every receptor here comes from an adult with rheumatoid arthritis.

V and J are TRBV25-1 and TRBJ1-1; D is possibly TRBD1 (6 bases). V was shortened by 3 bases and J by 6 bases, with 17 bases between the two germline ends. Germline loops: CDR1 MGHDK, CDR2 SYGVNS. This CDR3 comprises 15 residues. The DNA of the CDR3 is TGTGCCAGCAGTGAGTCCTACAGGGTTAGGGCTGAAGCTTTCTTT. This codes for CASSESYRVRAEAFF. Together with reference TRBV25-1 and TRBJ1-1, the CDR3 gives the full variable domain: EADIYQTPRYLVIGTGKKITLECSQTMGHDKMYWYQQDPGMELHLIHYSYGVNSTEKGDLSSESTVSRIRTEHFPLTLESARPSHTSQYLCASSESYRVRAEAFFGQGTRLTVV.

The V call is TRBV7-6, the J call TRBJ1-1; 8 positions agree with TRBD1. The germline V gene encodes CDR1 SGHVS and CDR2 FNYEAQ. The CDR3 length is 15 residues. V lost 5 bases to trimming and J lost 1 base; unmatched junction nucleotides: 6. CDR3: CASSPSGQGNTEAFF. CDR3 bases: TGTGCCAGCAGCCCAAGCGGACAGGGGAACACTGAAGCTTTCTTT.